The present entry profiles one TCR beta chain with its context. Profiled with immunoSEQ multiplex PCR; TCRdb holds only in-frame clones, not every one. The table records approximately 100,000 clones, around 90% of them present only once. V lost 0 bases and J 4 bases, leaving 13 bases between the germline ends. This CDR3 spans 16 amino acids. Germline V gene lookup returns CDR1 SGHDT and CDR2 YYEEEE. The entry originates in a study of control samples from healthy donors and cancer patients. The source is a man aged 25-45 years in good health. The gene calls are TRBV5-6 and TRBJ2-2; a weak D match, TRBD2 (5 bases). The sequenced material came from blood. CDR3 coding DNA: TGTGCCAGCAGCTTGGCAACGGTCCGGGGCACCGGGGAGCTGTTTTTT. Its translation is CASSLATVRGTGELFF.